This TCR beta chain was recovered during a study of beta chain features in type 1 diabetes. General study results and limits: Significant though moderate, a shortening of TCRB CDR3s appeared in all four CD4+ subsets of Type 1 diabetes patients.

The investigators reverse transcribed all of the isolated RNA, so they sequenced expressed TCRB transcripts. The data were produced by immunoSEQ multiplex PCR, yet TCRdb's version contains in-frame clones alone and is incomplete. Seen here are some 350,000 clones, about 10% observed once, and the top ten hold 0.6%. This clone was counted only a few times. Its specificity is unknown. The length of the CDR3 is 14 residues. Germline V gene lookup returns CDR1 SGDLS and CDR2 YYNGEE. Trimming left V 4 bases short and J 4 bases short, with 11 bases between. This chain joins TRBV9 and TRBJ2-2; D is unclear. This receptor was obtained from a man aged 30 to 45 with type 1 diabetes. Sequencing used central memory CD4+ T cells from blood. Written as DNA, the CDR3 is TGTGCCAGCAGCCCTCAGGTGGCCACCGGGGAGCTGTTTTTT. It is translated as CASSPQVATGELFF.